This T cell receptor (beta chain) comes out of a study of shared clonotypes between healthy human individuals. TCRdb's table, derived via immunoSEQ multiplex PCR, lists solely in-frame clones and lacks some. The sample has fewer than 400,000 clones; 74% are singletons. Whole-study results and caveats: The study found roughly 5.3% of naive CD4 clonotypes shared across four donors.

Regarding this clone: Its antigen is unknown.

The TCR sequence derives from a young man in good health. Sequenced input: memory CD4+ T cells sorted from blood. Subset of the sample: CD45RA-negative fraction.

This CDR3 reads CASKGTIQPQHF. CDR3 in DNA: TGTGCCAGCAAAGGGACAATTCAGCCCCAGCATTTT. This sequence joins TRBV28 and TRBJ1-5; weak D call: TRBD1 (6 bases). The CDR3 covers 12 residues. Germline CDR1 MDHEN, CDR2 SYDVKM. The V gene lost 7 bases and the J gene lost 6 bases, with 10 bases spanning the gap.